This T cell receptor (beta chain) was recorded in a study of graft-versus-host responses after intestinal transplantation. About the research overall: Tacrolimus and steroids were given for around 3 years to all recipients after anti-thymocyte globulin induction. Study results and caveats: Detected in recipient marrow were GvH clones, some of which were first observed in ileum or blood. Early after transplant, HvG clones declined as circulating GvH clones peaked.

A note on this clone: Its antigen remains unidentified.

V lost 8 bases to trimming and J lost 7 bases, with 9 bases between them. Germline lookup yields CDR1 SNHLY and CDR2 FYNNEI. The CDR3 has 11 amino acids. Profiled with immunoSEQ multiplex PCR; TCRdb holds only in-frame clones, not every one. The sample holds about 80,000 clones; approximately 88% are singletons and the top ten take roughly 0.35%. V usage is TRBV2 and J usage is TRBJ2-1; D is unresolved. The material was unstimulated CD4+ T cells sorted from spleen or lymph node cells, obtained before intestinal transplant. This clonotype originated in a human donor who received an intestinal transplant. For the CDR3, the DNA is TGTGCCAGCCAGAATTTAAATGAGCAGTTCTTC. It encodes CASQNLNEQFF.